The clone carrying this TCR beta chain was seen a handful of times. Its specificity is unknown. The sample originates from a study of T cells in Graves' hyperthyroidism and ophthalmopathy. Germline CDR1 and CDR2: SGHAT and FQNNGV. This CDR3 comprises 17 residues. The trim removed 4 bases at V and 6 bases at J, leaving 16 bases unmatched. Findings and limits, study-wide: Also found in blood were most expanded thyroid clonotypes above 0.001.

With a duration under 2 months, the hyperthyroidism was newly diagnosed in patients aged 18 to 65. Used for diagnoses were clinical symptoms, serum thyroxine and TRAb, thyroid ultrasound and orbital computed tomography. Amplification yielded TCR beta CDR3 regions, with RNA transcripts as the source. With the HTBI primer set, the TCR CDR3 went through a first round of RT-PCR. TCRdb itself ran the multiplex PCR reads through MiXCR, one entry per CDR3 protein. Of more than 650,000 distinct CDR3 sequences detected, 13% to 15% appear once; the ten largest clones hold 10%. The V call is TRBV11-2, the J call TRBJ1-2; TRBD1 aligns across 8 bases. Specimen: blood. The origin of this receptor is a woman between 18 and 29 years old with Graves' hyperthyroidism. CDR3 DNA: TGTGCCAGCAGCTCCCCATTTCGGACAGGGCCAGGGCATGGCTACACCTTC. Translation: CASSSPFRTGPGHGYTF.